Reported below is one TCR beta chain. This sample is part of a study of control samples from healthy donors and cancer patients. The CDR3 contains 10 residues. Between the trimmed V and J ends, which lost 7 bases and 10 bases, there was a span of 8 bases. Germline CDR1 and CDR2: SNHLY and FYNNEI. Profiling relied on immunoSEQ multiplex PCR, and the TCRdb table lists in-frame clones only, not all of them. The table records approximately 90,000 clones, around nine tenths of them present only once. J is TRBJ2-1 and V is TRBV2; D gene unclear. Sequencing input: blood. This clonotype originated in a man aged 30 to 45 in good health. In DNA, the CDR3 is TGTGCCAGCAAGGCTAAGGAGCAGTTCTTC. Its protein is CASKAKEQFF.